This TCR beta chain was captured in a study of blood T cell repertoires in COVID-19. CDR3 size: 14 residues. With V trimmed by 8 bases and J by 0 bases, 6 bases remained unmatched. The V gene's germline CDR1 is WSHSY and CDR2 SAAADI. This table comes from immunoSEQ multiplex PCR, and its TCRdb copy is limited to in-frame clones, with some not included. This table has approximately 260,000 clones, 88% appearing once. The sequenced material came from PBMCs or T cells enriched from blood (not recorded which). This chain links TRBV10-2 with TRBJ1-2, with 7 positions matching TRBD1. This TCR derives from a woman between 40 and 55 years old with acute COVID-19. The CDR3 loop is CASLGQASNYGYTF. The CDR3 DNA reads TGCGCCAGCCTTGGACAGGCCTCTAACTATGGCTACACCTTC.